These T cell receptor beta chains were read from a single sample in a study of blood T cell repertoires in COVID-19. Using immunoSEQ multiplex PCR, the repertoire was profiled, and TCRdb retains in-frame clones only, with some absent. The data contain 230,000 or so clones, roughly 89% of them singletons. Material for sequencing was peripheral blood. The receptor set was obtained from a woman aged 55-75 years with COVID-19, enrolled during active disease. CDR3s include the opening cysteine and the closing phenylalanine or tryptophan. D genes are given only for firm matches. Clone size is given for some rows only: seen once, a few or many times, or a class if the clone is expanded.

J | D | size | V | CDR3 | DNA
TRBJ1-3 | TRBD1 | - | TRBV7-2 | CASSPTGNGNTIYF | TGTGCCAGCAGCCCGACAGGGAACGGAAACACCATATATTTT
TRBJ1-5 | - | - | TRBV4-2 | CASSQDSIQPQHF | TGTGCCAGCAGCCAAGATTCAATTCAGCCCCAGCATTTT
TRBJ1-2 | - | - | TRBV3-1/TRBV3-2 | CASSHTEYGYTF | TGTGCCAGCAGCCACACGGAGTATGGCTACACCTTC
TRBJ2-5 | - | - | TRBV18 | CASSPPGKGKTQYF | TGTGCCAGCTCACCCCCAGGGAAGGGGAAGACCCAGTACTTC
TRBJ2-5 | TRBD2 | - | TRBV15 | CATSRAGGTKTQYF | TGTGCCACCAGCAGAGCGGGGGGTACGAAGACCCAGTACTTC
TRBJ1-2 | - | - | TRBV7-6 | CASSLGREAYGYTF | TGTGCCAGCAGCTTAGGGCGGGAAGCTTATGGCTACACCTTC
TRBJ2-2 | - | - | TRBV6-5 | CASSYRGSIGLGELFF | TGTGCCAGCAGTTATCGGGGGTCGATTGGCCTCGGGGAGCTGTTTTTT
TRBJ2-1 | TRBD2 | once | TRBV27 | CASSFFSGGAYNEQFF | TGTGCCAGCAGTTTTTTCAGCGGGGGGGCCTACAATGAGCAGTTCTTC
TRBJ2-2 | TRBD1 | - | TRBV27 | CASSQPGQEAGELFF | TGTGCCAGCAGTCAACCGGGACAGGAGGCCGGGGAGCTGTTTTTT
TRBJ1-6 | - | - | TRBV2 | CASSLGLDSPLHF | TGTGCCAGCAGTCTCGGCCTAGATTCACCCCTCCACTTT
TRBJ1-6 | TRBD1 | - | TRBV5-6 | CASSWGQGNNSPLHF | TGTGCCAGCAGCTGGGGACAGGGTAACAATTCACCCCTCCACTTT
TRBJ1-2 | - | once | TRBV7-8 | CASSPREGQDYGYTF | TGTGCCAGCAGCCCGAGGGAGGGGCAAGACTATGGCTACACCTTC